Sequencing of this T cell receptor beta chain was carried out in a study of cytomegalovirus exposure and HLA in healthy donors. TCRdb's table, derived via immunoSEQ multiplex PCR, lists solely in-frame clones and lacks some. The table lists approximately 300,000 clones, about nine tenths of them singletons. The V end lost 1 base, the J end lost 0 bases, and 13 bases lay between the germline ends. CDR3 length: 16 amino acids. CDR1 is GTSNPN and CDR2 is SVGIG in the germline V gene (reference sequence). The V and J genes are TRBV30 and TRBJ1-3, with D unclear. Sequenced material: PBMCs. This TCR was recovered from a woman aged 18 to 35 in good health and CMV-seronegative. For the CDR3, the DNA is TGTGCCTGGAGTGCCTCGGGGTCCAGCTCTGGAAACACCATATATTTT. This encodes CAWSASGSSSGNTIYF.